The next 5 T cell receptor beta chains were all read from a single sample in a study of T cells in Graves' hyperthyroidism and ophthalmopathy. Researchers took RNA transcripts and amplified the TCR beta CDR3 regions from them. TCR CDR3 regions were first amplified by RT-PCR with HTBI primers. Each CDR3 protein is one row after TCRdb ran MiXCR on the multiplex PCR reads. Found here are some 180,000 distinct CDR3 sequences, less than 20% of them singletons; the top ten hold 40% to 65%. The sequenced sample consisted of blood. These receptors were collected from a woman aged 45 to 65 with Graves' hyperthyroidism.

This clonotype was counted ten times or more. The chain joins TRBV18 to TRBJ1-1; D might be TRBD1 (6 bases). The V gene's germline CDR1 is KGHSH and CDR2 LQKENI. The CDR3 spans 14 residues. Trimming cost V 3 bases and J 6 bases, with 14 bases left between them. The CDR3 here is CASSPSDSRAEAFF. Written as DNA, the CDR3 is TGTGCCAGCTCACCCTCGGACAGCCGCGCTGAAGCTTTCTTT.

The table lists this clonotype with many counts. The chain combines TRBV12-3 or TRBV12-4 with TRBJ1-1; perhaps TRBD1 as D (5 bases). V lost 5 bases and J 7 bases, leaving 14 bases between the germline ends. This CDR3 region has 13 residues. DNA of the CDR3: TGTGCCAGCAGTCTATCCGGGGGTGATGAAGCTTTCTTT. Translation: CASSLSGGDEAFF.

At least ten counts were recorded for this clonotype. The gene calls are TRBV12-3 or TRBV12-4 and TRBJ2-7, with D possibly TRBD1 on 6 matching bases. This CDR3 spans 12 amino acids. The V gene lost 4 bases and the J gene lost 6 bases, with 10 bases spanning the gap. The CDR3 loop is CASSYRAGEQYF. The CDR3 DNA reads TGTGCCAGCAGTTACAGGGCGGGCGAGCAGTACTTC.

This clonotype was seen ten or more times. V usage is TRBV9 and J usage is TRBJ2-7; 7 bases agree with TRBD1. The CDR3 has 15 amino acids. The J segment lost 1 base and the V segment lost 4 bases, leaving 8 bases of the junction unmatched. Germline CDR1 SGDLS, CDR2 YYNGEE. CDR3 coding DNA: TGTGCCAGCAGCACCAGGGACAGCCCTTCCTACGAGCAGTACTTC. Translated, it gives CASSTRDSPSYEQYF.

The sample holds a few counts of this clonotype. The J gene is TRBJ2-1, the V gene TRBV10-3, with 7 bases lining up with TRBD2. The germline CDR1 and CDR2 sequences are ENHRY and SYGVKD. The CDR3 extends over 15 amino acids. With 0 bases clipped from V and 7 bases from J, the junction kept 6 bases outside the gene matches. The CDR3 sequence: CAISESESSGNEQFF. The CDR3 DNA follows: TGTGCCATCAGTGAGTCGGAGTCTAGCGGTAATGAGCAGTTCTTC.